This T cell receptor beta chain was sequenced for a study of blood T cells in healthy people across ages. This clonotype has a handful of counts. Its antigen is undetermined. Broader study findings: PBMC samples, being unsorted, prevented any conclusive comparison of naive and antigen-experienced cells. Diversity of TCR beta correlated strongly with naive T cell percentage.

Germline CDR1 is MNHNY and CDR2 is SVGAGI (reference sequence). The V end was cut by 2 bases, the J end by 6 bases, with 17 bases between. This CDR3 comprises 16 residues. Isolation per sample recovered at least 7 million PBMCs. The authors ran a second PCR of about 6 to 11 cycles using a sample-barcoded 5' primer and a J-beta primer mix. Paired-end reads containing CDR3 totaled no fewer than 2.5 million for each sample. Via MiXCR, TCRdb re-called the 5' RACE reads, giving one row per CDR3 protein. This table has approximately 1.5 million distinct CDR3 sequences, roughly 43% appearing once. The chain uses TRBV6-6 and TRBJ1-5, with TRBD1 as a possible D gene (5 bases). The material sequenced was blood. The receptor was derived from a woman under 30 in good health. CDR3 sequence reads: CASSYAMGGGTQPQHF. CDR3 bases: TGTGCCAGCAGTTACGCCATGGGGGGAGGAACTCAGCCCCAGCATTTT.